The source of this T cell receptor beta chain is a study of blood T cell repertoires in COVID-19. The V and J ends lost 6 bases and 4 bases respectively, with 9 bases between them. The CDR3 spans 12 residues. Germline values: CDR1 SGHAT, CDR2 FQNNGV. Per the original methods: Nucleated cell counts were estimated from reference gene primer amplification. The protocol was immunoSEQ multiplex PCR, while the TCRdb copy is restricted to in-frame clones and leaves out a portion. The D gene and trimming were derived from the DNA, and the V and J assignments and clone size from that table. This sample has around 88,000 clones, with more than 65% found just once.

The chain carries TRBV11-2 and TRBJ2-5, with D possibly being TRBD2 (6 bases). The TCR originated in a man between 60 and 75 years old with acute or convalescent COVID-19. Sequenced sample: peripheral blood. In DNA, the CDR3 is TGTGCCAGCAGTACCGGGAGAGAGACCCAGTACTTC. This translates into CASSTGRETQYF.